This section outlines one T cell receptor (beta chain) sequence together with its context. Followed longitudinally, the Seattle patients had been enrolled during active infection. These data belong to a study of blood T cell repertoires in COVID-19. Generated by immunoSEQ multiplex PCR, the TCRdb table keeps only in-frame clones and is missing some. Of 150,000 or so clones listed, 83% are singletons. The V and J ends lost 5 bases and 1 base respectively, with 11 bases between them. The germline V gene has CDR1 SGHAT and CDR2 FQNNGV. The CDR3 covers 14 residues. The sample taken for sequencing was peripheral blood. The V call is TRBV11-2, the J call TRBJ1-1; no clear D gene. The sequence was collected from a woman aged 55 to 70 with COVID-19, enrolled during active disease. This CDR3 is CASSADTWNTEAFF. The CDR3 coding sequence is TGTGCCAGCAGCGCCGACACCTGGAACACTGAAGCTTTCTTT. The complete variable domain, with remaining parts taken from reference TRBV11-2 and TRBJ1-1, reads EAGVAQSPRYKIIEKRQSVAFWCNPISGHATLYWYQQILGQGPKLLIQFQNNGVVDDSQLPKDRFSAERLKGVDSTLKIQPAKLEDSAVYLCASSADTWNTEAFFGQGTRLTVV.